This T cell receptor beta chain is drawn from a study of T-cell memory formation after mild COVID-19. Whole-study findings and limits: Contracting clones from day 15 to 85 showed balanced CD4/CD8; later expanders favored CD4+.

MiXCR was run by TCRdb on the 5' RACE reads, yielding one entry per CDR3 protein. In the table there are around 450,000 distinct CDR3 sequences, roughly 26% of which are singletons. This CDR3 has 14 residues. The V gene lost 8 bases and the J gene lost 2 bases, with 15 bases spanning the gap. About this clonotype itself: Its specificity is unknown.

The clonotype comes from an adult woman who had mild COVID-19 (a few samples of this study predate the infection). Cell type and time point are not known. Input material: PBMCs or a T cell subset sorted from them (not recorded which). The V call is TRBV12-3 or TRBV12-4, the J call TRBJ1-2; no firm D call. This CDR3 reads CASQHSRSNYGYTF. In DNA form, the CDR3 reads TGTGCCAGCCAACACAGCCGGTCCAACTATGGCTACACCTTC.